The sample holds many counts of the clone carrying this TCR beta chain. TCRdb ran MiXCR on the 5' RACE reads and lists one entry per CDR3 protein. This repertoire shows around 40,000 distinct CDR3 sequences, under 7% found once; its top ten account for about 5.5%. Trimming took off 0 bases at V and 7 bases at J, with 8 bases between the two ends. CDR3 length: 14 amino acids. CDR1 and CDR2 (germline): SGHTS, YDEGEE. These data come from a study of early T cells in non-severe SARS-CoV-2 infection. The source material was whole blood. The receptor was derived from an adult who was a healthcare worker with PCR-confirmed SARS-CoV-2 infection or an uninfected control (not recorded which). This chain uses TRBV5-8 with TRBJ1-6; no firm D call. Here the CDR3 reads CASSLGGGNSPLHF. Written as DNA, the CDR3 is TGTGCCAGCAGCTTGGGTGGCGGAAATTCACCCCTCCACTTT. The full variable domain, with the rest looked up from reference TRBV5-8 and TRBJ1-6, is EAGVTQSPTHLIKTRGQQATLRCSPISGHTSVYWYQQALGLGLQFLLWYDEGEERNRGNFPPRFSGRQFPNYSSELNVNALELEDSALYLCASSLGGGNSPLHFGNGTRLTVT.